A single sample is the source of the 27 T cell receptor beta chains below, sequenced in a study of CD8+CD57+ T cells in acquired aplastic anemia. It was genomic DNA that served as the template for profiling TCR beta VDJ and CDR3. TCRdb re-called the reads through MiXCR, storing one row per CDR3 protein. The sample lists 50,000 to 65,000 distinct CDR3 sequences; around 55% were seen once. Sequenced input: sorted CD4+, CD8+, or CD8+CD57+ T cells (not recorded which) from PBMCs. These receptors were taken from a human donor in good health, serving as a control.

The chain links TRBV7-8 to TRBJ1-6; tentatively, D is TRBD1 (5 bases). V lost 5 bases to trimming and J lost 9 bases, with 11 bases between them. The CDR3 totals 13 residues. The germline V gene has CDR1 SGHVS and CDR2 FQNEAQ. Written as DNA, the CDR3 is TGTGCCAGCAGCCAAGGGGCGGGTTCACCCCTCCACTTT. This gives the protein CASSQGAGSPLHF.

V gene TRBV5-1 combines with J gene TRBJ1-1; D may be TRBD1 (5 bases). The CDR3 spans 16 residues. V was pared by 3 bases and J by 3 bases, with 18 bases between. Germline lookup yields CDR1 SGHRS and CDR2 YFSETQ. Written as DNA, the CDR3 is TGCGCCAGCAGCTCAGCGGTGTTTCGGGGCTACACTGAAGCTTTCTTT. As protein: CASSSAVFRGYTEAFF.

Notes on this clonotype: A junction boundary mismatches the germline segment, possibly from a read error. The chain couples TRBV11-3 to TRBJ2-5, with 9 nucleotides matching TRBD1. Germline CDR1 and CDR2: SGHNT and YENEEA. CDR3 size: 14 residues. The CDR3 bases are TGTGCCAGCAGTTTCACAGGGGGCGCAGGGACCCAGTATTTC. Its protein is CASSFTGGAGTQYF. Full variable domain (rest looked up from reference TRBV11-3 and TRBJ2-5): EAGVVQSPRYKIIEKKQPVAFWCNPISGHNTLYWYLQNLGQGPELLIRYENEEAVDDSQLPKDRFSAERLKGVDSTLKIQPAELGDSAVYLCASSFTGGAGTQYFGPGTRLLVL.

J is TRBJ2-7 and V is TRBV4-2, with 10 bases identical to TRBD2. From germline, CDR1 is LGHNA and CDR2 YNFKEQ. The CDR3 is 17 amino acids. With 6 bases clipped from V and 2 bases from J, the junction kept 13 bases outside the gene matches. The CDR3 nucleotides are TGTGCCAGCAGAGTCCTTCAGCGTAGCGGGGGGACCTACGAGCAGTACTTC. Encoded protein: CASRVLQRSGGTYEQYF.

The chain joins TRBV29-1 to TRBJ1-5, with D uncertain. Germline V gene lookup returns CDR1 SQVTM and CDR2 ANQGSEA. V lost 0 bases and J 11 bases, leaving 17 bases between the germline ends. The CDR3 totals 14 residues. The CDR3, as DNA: TGCAGCGTTGAAGATACGGGAACCACCGAGACCCAGCATTTT. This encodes CSVEDTGTTETQHF.

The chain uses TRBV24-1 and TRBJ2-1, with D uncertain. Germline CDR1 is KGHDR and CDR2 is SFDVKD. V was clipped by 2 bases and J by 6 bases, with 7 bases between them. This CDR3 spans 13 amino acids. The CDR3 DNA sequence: TGTGCCACCAGTGATTCAAGCCGCAATGAGCAGTTCTTC. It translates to CATSDSSRNEQFF.

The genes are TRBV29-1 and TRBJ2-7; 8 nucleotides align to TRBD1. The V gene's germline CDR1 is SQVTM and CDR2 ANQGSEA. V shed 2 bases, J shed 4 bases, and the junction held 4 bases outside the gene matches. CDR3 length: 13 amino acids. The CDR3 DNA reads TGCAGCGTTGAAACAGGGGGATCATACGAGCAGTACTTC. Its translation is CSVETGGSYEQYF.

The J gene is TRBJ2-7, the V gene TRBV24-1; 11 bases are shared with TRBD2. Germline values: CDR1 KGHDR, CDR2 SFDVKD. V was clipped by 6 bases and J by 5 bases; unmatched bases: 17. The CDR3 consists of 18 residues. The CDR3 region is CATSSISPSGRSLDEQYF. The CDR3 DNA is TGTGCCACCAGTAGTATCTCGCCTAGCGGGAGGAGCTTGGACGAGCAGTACTTC.

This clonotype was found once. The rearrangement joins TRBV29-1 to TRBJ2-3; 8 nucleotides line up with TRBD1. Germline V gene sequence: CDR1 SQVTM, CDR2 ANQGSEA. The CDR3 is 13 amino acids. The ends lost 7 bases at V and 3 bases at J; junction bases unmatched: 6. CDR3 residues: CSGGQGWTDTQYF. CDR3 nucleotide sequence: TGCAGCGGTGGACAGGGATGGACAGATACGCAGTATTTT.

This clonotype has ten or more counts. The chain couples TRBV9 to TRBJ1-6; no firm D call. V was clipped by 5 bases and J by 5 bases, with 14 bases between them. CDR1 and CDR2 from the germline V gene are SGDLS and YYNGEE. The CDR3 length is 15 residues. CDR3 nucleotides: TGTGCCAGCAGAGATGACGGAGGGAATAATTCACCCCTCCACTTT. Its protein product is CASRDDGGNNSPLHF.

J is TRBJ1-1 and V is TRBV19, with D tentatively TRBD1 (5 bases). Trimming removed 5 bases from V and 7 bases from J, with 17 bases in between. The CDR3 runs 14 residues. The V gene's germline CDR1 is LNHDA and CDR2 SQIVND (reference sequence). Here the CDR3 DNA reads TGTGCCAGTAGTCATGGCGGAGGGGTGGTTGAAGCTTTCTTT. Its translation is CASSHGGGVVEAFF.

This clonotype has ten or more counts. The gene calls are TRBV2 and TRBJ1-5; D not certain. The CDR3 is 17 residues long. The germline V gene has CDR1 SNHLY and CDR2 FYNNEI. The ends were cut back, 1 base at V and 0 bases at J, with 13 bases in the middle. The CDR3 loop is CASSEEGYTYSNQPQHF. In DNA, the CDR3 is TGTGCCAGCAGTGAAGAAGGATACACCTATAGCAATCAGCCCCAGCATTTT. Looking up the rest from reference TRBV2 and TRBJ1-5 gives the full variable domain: EPEVTQTPSHQVTQMGQEVILRCVPISNHLYFYWYRQILGQKVEFLVSFYNNEISEKSEIFDDQFSVERPDGSNFTLKIRSTKLEDSAMYFCASSEEGYTYSNQPQHFGDGTRLSIL.

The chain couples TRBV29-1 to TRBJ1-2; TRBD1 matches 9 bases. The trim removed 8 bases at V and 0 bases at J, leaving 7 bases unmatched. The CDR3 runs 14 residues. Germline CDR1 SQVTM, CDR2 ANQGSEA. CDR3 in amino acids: CSTNRGLTNYGYTF. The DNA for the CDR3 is TGCAGCACAAACAGGGGGCTTACTAACTATGGCTACACCTTC. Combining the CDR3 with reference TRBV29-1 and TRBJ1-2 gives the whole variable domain SAVISQKPSRDICQRGTSLTIQCQVDSQVTMMFWYRQQPGQSLTLIATANQGSEATYESGFVIDKFPISRPNLTFSTLTVSNMSPEDSSIYLCSTNRGLTNYGYTFGSGTRLTVV.

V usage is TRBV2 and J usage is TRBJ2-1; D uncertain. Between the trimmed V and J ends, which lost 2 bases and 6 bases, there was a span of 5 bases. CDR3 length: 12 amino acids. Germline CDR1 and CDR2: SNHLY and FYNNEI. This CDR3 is CASSERTNEQFF. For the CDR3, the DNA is TGTGCCAGCAGTGAAAGGACCAATGAGCAGTTCTTC. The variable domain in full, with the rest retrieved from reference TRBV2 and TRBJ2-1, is EPEVTQTPSHQVTQMGQEVILRCVPISNHLYFYWYRQILGQKVEFLVSFYNNEISEKSEIFDDQFSVERPDGSNFTLKIRSTKLEDSAMYFCASSERTNEQFFGPGTRLTVL.

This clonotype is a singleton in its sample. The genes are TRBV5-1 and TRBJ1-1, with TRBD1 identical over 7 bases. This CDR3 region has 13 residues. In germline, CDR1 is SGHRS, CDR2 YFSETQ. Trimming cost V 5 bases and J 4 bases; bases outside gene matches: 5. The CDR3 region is CASRKTGVTEAFF. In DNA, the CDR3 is TGCGCCAGCAGGAAAACAGGGGTCACTGAAGCTTTCTTT.

The DNA for the CDR3 is TGTGCCAGCTTTGGGGTCACCTACGAGCAGTACTTC. As protein: CASFGVTYEQYF. The J gene is TRBJ2-7, the V gene TRBV7-9; no firm D call. Trimming stripped 8 bases from V and 2 bases from J, with 10 bases between. The CDR3 has 12 amino acids. The germline CDR1 and CDR2 sequences are SEHNR and FQNEAQ (reference sequence).

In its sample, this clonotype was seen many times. The CDR3 spells CASNPSFTRGGPGEQYF. CDR3 DNA: TGTGCCAGCAATCCATCTTTCACGCGGGGGGGGCCGGGCGAGCAGTACTTC. The chain links TRBV7-9 to TRBJ2-7; 9 bases map to TRBD2. Looked up from germline, CDR1 is SEHNR and CDR2 is FQNEAQ (reference sequence). V gave up 7 bases and J gave up 6 bases; unmatched junction bases: 19. The CDR3 covers 17 residues.

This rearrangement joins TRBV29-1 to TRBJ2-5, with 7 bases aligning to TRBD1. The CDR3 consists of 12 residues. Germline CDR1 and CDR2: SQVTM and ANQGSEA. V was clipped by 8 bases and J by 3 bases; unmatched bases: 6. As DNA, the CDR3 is TGCAGCACTCGTACAGGGGAAGAGACCCAGTACTTC. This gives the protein CSTRTGEETQYF. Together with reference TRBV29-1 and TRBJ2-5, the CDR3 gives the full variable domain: SAVISQKPSRDICQRGTSLTIQCQVDSQVTMMFWYRQQPGQSLTLIATANQGSEATYESGFVIDKFPISRPNLTFSTLTVSNMSPEDSSIYLCSTRTGEETQYFGPGTRLLVL.

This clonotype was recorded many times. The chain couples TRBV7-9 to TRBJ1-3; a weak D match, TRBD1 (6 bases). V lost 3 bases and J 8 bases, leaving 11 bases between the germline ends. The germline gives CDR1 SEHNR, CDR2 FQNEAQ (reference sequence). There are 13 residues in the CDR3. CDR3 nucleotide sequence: TGTGCCAGCAGCTTCAGGGGCGGAGACACCATATATTTT. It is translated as CASSFRGGDTIYF.

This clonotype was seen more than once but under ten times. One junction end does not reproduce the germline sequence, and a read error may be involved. CDR3 sequence: CSLEGLAGSIYEQYF. As DNA, the CDR3 is TGCAGCCTTGAAGGACTAGCGGGGTCTATCTACGAGCAGTACTTC. This chain joins TRBV29-1 and TRBJ2-7, with 12 bases identical to TRBD2. CDR1 and CDR2 (germline): SQVTM, ANQGSEA. The CDR3 extends over 15 amino acids.

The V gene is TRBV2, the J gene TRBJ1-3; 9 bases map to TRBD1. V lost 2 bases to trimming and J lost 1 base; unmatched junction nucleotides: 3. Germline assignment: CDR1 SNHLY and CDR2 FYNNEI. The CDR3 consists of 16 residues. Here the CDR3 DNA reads TGTGCCAGCAGTGAACTACAGGGGGCATCTGGAAACACCATATATTTT. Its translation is CASSELQGASGNTIYF.

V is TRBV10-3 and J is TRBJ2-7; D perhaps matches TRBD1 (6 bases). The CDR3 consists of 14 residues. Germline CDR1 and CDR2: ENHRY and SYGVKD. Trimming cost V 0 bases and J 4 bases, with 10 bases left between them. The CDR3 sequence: CAISESDRRYEQYF. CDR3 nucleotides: TGTGCCATCAGTGAGTCCGACAGGAGGTACGAGCAGTACTTC.

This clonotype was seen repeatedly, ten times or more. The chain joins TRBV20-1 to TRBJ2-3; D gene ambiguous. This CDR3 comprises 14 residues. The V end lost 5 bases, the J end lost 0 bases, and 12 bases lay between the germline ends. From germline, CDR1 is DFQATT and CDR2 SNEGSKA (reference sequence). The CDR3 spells CSAGDQWSTDTQYF. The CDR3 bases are TGCAGTGCTGGCGATCAGTGGAGCACAGATACGCAGTATTTT.

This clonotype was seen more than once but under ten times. The CDR3 DNA follows: TGTGCCAGCAGCTTAGACGTGGGGGGAACAGATACGCAGTATTTT. Amino acid sequence: CASSLDVGGTDTQYF. This sequence joins TRBV7-6 and TRBJ2-3; D might be TRBD2 (6 bases). Trimming pared 1 base from V and 3 bases from J, leaving 11 bases between. Germline CDR1 is SGHVS and CDR2 is FNYEAQ. This CDR3 spans 15 amino acids.

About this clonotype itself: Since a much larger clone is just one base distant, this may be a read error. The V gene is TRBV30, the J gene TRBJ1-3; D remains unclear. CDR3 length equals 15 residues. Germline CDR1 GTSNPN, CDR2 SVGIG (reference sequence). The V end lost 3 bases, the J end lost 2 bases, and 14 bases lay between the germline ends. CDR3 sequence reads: CAWRGYTSPGNTIYF. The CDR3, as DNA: TGTGCCTGGAGGGGCTACACGTCCCCTGGAAACACCATATATTTT.

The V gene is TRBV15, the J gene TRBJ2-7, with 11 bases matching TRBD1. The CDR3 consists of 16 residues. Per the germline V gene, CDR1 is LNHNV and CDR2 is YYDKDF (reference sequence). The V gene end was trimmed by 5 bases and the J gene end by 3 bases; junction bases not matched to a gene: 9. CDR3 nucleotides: TGTGCCACCAGCCCTACCGGGACAGGGGGATACTACGAGCAGTACTTC. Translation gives CATSPTGTGGYYEQYF.

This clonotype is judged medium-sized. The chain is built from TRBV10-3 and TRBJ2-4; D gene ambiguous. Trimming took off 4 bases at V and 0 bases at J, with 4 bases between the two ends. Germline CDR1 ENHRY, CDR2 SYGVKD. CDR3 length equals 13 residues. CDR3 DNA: TGTGCCATCAGTGGTGTAGCCAAAAACATTCAGTACTTC. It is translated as CAISGVAKNIQYF.